This T cell receptor (beta chain) was documented in a study of a mutant IDH1 vaccine in newly diagnosed glioma. In the study overall: Most had both radiotherapy and temozolomide beforehand; others had only one. At week 35 came visit V12, and visit V13 followed at week 47.

The time point here: week 35, safety follow-up. In every dose of vaccine, 300 ug of mutant IDH1 20-mer peptide was given alongside topical imiquimod. The CDR3 is made up of 13 amino acids. CDR1 and CDR2 from the germline V gene are MNHEY and SMNVEV (reference sequence). Trimming removed 4 bases at V and 8 bases at J, with 14 bases between. Clones were read by immunoSEQ multiplex PCR, and TCRdb kept only the in-frame ones, dropping some. This sample has fewer than 90,000 clones, with less than 90% found just once. As concerns this clone: Its specificity is unknown.

The sample here was PBMCs, taken from a glioma patient whose treatment included an IDH1 peptide vaccine. The chain employs TRBV27 and TRBJ1-2, with D perhaps matching TRBD1 (6 bases). The clonotype comes from a man aged 18 to 35 with glioma. CDR3 DNA sequence: TGTGCCAGCAGTTACACAGGGATAGGAGGCTACACCTTC. Translating gives CASSYTGIGGYTF.